Below, 21 T cell receptor beta chains from the same sample are listed, as sequenced in a study of blood T cell repertoires in COVID-19. Profiling relied on immunoSEQ multiplex PCR, and the TCRdb table lists in-frame clones only, not all of them. The sample has under 150,000 clones, around 86% seen once; the top ten hold roughly 10%. What was sequenced was peripheral blood. The source is a man in his forties with active or convalescent COVID-19.

V usage is TRBV5-4 and J usage is TRBJ1-2; 9 nucleotides match TRBD1. This CDR3 region has 15 residues. Germline CDR1 SGHNT, CDR2 YYREEE (reference sequence). The junction had 7 bases not matched to a gene; V was cut back by 2 bases and J by 5 bases. CDR3 nucleotide sequence: TGTGCCAGCAGCTTCGGAGGGACAGGGCGGTATGGCTACACCTTC. This gives the protein CASSFGGTGRYGYTF.

J is TRBJ2-2 and V is TRBV19, with 8 bases matching TRBD2. Germline CDR1 reads LNHDA; CDR2 reads SQIVND (reference sequence). The CDR3 runs 14 residues. The J segment lost 10 bases and the V segment lost 5 bases, leaving 9 bases of the junction unmatched. The CDR3 is CASSRSGGPKELFF. The CDR3 DNA sequence: TGTGCCAGTAGTCGATCGGGGGGGCCTAAGGAGCTGTTTTTT.

This clone was recorded only once. The chain links TRBV7-3 to TRBJ2-2; the D gene is possibly TRBD1 (6 bases). Germline CDR1 SGHTA, CDR2 FQGTGA. The CDR3 is made up of 15 amino acids. V gave up 3 bases and J gave up 3 bases, with 11 bases separating them. CDR3 protein: CASSFQGPYTGELFF. In DNA form, the CDR3 reads TGTGCCAGCAGCTTTCAGGGGCCGTACACCGGGGAGCTGTTTTTT. Based on the CDR3 plus reference TRBV7-3 and TRBJ2-2, the full variable domain is GAGVSQTPSNKVTEKGKYVELRCDPISGHTALYWYRQSLGQGPEFLIYFQGTGAADDSGLPNDRFFAVRPEGSVSTLKIQRTERGDSAVYLCASSFQGPYTGELFFGEGSRLTVL.

The chain links TRBV7-3 to TRBJ2-3; 8 bases fit TRBD2. CDR1 is SGHTA and CDR2 is FQGTGA in the germline V gene. The J segment lost 4 bases and the V segment lost 5 bases, leaving 5 bases of the junction unmatched. The CDR3 sequence is 14 residues long. The CDR3: CASSPGLGPDTQYF. The CDR3 DNA reads TGTGCCAGCAGCCCGGGACTAGGTCCAGATACGCAGTATTTT.

The CDR3 DNA reads as TGTGCCAGCAGTGCCGCGGGGGTCCCGGGCGGGGAGCTGTTTTTT. This codes for CASSAAGVPGGELFF. The chain carries TRBV7-2 and TRBJ2-2; the match to TRBD2 covers 7 bases. Germline trimming cut 6 bases from V and 7 bases from J; bases unmatched to any gene: 11. Germline V gene data show CDR1 as SGHTA and CDR2 as FQGNSA. This CDR3 spans 15 amino acids.

The chain uses TRBV20-1 and TRBJ1-2; D not resolved. Germline CDR1 DFQATT, CDR2 SNEGSKA (reference sequence). The CDR3 totals 13 residues. The V gene lost 3 bases and the J gene lost 2 bases, with 10 bases spanning the gap. This CDR3 is CSASVSSNYGYTF. In nucleotides, the CDR3 is TGCAGTGCTAGTGTTTCCTCGAACTATGGCTACACCTTC.

The CDR3 is CASSARDRVPNYGYTF. The CDR3, as DNA: TGTGCCAGCAGCGCCAGGGACAGGGTCCCTAACTATGGCTACACCTTC. This chain links TRBV9 with TRBJ1-2; 9 nucleotides line up with TRBD1. CDR3 length equals 16 residues. With V trimmed by 3 bases and J by 0 bases, 6 bases remained unmatched. Per the germline V gene, CDR1 is SGDLS and CDR2 is YYNGEE.

The rearrangement links TRBV5-5 to TRBJ1-6; possibly TRBD1 for D (5 bases). Germline-derived CDR1 and CDR2 are SGHKS and YYEKEE (reference sequence). CDR3 size: 14 residues. The germline V and J ends were trimmed by 4 bases and 7 bases, with 12 bases remaining between them. In DNA, the CDR3 is TGTGCCAGCAGCCCCGGGACTGAAAATTCACCCCTCCACTTT. The encoded protein is CASSPGTENSPLHF.

The chain combines TRBV9 with TRBJ2-1; 12 bases are shared with TRBD2. The J segment lost 4 bases and the V segment lost 0 bases, leaving 8 bases of the junction unmatched. The CDR3 length is 18 residues. Per germline, CDR1 SGDLS and CDR2 YYNGEE. This CDR3 is CASSVGLAGGNVYNEQFF. The CDR3 bases are TGTGCCAGCAGCGTAGGCCTAGCGGGGGGGAACGTGTACAATGAGCAGTTCTTC.

Points on this clone: Additional DNA sequences in this sample encode the identical CDR3. The chain carries TRBV20-1 and TRBJ2-7, with D perhaps matching TRBD2 (5 bases). The V end lost 2 bases, the J end lost 4 bases, and 6 bases lay between the germline ends. CDR3 length: 11 amino acids. The germline CDR1 and CDR2 sequences are DFQATT and SNEGSKA (reference sequence). DNA for the CDR3: TGCAGTGCTAGACGGGAATACGAGCAGTACTTC. The encoded protein is CSARREYEQYF.

V usage is TRBV6-5 and J usage is TRBJ2-3; possible D gene TRBD2, 6 bases. The CDR3 contains 14 residues. V lost 5 bases and J 2 bases, leaving 11 bases between the germline ends. CDR1 MNHEY and CDR2 SVGAGI come from the germline V gene. The DNA of the CDR3 is TGTGCCAGCAGTCCTAGCGCGACCACAGATACGCAGTATTTT. Protein: CASSPSATTDTQYF.

The V and J genes are TRBV12-3 or TRBV12-4 and TRBJ1-2; possible D gene TRBD1, 5 bases. Trimming took 6 bases from V and 8 from J, leaving 16 bases between them. The CDR3 extends over 13 amino acids. The CDR3 reads CASSLQDRRGYTF. The CDR3 DNA reads as TGTGCCAGCAGCCTACAGGACCGGCGGGGCTACACCTTC.

J is TRBJ1-4 and V is TRBV5-1; TRBD1 matches 9 bases. From germline, CDR1 is SGHRS and CDR2 YFSETQ. Trimming removed 7 bases from V and 5 bases from J; junction bases left unmatched: 6. This CDR3 has 14 residues. The DNA of the CDR3 is TGCGCCAGCTCCTCCGGGACAGGGAATGAAAAACTGTTTTTT. Translation gives CASSSGTGNEKLFF.

In its sample, this clone was seen once. The chain combines TRBV14 with TRBJ1-2, with a possible D match to TRBD1 (5 bases). In germline, CDR1 is SGHDN, CDR2 FVKESK. Deletions cut 3 bases from V and 6 bases from J, with 14 bases between. CDR3 length: 14 amino acids. CDR3 DNA sequence: TGTGCCAGCAGCCAGGATGGCAGGGTCGATGGCTACACCTTC. This sequence encodes CASSQDGRVDGYTF.

A few counts support this clone. CDR3 in amino acids: CASRASGNTIYF. The CDR3 DNA follows: TGTGCCAGCCGAGCCTCTGGAAACACCATATATTTT. The chain links TRBV3-1 (or the pseudogene TRBV3-2) to TRBJ1-3; no reliable D call. The CDR3 extends over 12 amino acids. V lost 8 bases and J lost 0, with 5 bases in between. In germline, CDR1 is LGHDT, CDR2 YNNKEL (reference sequence).

As for this clone: At one end, the junction sequence differs from germline, possibly due to a read error. The rearrangement uses TRBV7-7 and TRBJ1-1, with D possibly being TRBD1 (5 bases). Germline V gives CDR1 SSHAT, CDR2 FNYEAQ (reference sequence). CDR3 length: 13 residues. CDR3 sequence: CASSSDTNTEAFF. CDR3 in DNA: TGTGCTAGCAGCTCGGACACGAACACTGAAGCTTTCTTT.

This rearrangement joins TRBV6-2 or TRBV6-3 to TRBJ2-2; possibly TRBD2 for D (6 bases). Germline lookup yields CDR1 MNHEY and CDR2 SVGEGT. V lost 2 bases to trimming and J lost 2 bases, with 12 bases between them. The CDR3 consists of 16 residues. The DNA for the CDR3 is TGTGCCAGCAGTTACGCGGGGAAGCTTAACACCGGGGAGCTGTTTTTT. Translating it yields CASSYAGKLNTGELFF.

This clone appeared a single time. V and J are TRBV30 and TRBJ2-2, with D tentatively TRBD2 (6 bases). V lost 4 bases and J 7 bases, leaving 10 bases between the germline ends. Germline V gene sequence: CDR1 GTSNPN, CDR2 SVGIG (reference sequence). The CDR3 is 12 residues long. This CDR3 is CAWTPRGGELFF. The CDR3 region has the DNA TGTGCCTGGACCCCGCGGGGCGGGGAGCTGTTTTTT. Drawing the rest from reference TRBV30 and TRBJ2-2, the complete variable domain is SQTIHQWPATLVQPVGSPLSLECTVEGTSNPNLYWYRQAAGRGLQLLFYSVGIGQISSEVPQNLSASRPQDRQFILSSKKLLLSDSGFYLCAWTPRGGELFFGEGSRLTVL.

The chain has TRBV7-6 and TRBJ2-2; 10 bases agree with TRBD1. Germline V gene sequence: CDR1 SGHVS, CDR2 FNYEAQ. V dropped 4 bases and J dropped 6; count of bases not matched to a gene: 11. This CDR3 contains 17 residues. CDR3 coding DNA: TGTGCCAGCAGCTCCCCCGCTCCGGGACAGGGGCCCGGGGAGCTGTTTTTT. Encoded protein: CASSSPAPGQGPGELFF.

This clone was observed once. The chain links TRBV7-3 to TRBJ2-7, with 8 bases that match TRBD2. The J segment lost 5 bases and the V segment lost 3 bases, leaving 6 bases of the junction unmatched. The CDR3 is 14 residues long. Per germline, CDR1 SGHTA and CDR2 FQGTGA. CDR3 in DNA: TGTGCCAGCAGCTTCGGGGTAGCGGGGCACGAGCAGTACTTC. It specifies CASSFGVAGHEQYF.

V and J are TRBV4-1 and TRBJ1-1, with D perhaps TRBD1 (5 bases). The CDR3 spans 15 residues. V was shortened by 1 base and J by 0 bases, with 9 bases between the two germline ends. Germline-derived CDR1 and CDR2 are MGHRA and YSYEKL. The DNA of the CDR3 is TGCGCCAGCAGCCAAGGCGGGGGAATGAACACTGAAGCTTTCTTT. It yields the protein CASSQGGGMNTEAFF.